These T cell receptor beta chains were read from a single sample in a study of CD4 T cells in relation to SARS-CoV-2 and coronaviruses. Method: immunoSEQ multiplex PCR; TCRdb's copy keeps in-frame clones and lacks some. The sample contains about 59,000 clones, more than 80% of which appear only once. Sequenced material: memory CD4+ T cells from PBMCs. These receptors were taken from a human donor in good health. The CDR3 runs from the conserved cysteine through the conserved F or W. D genes are given only for firm matches. Clone size, where shown, is once, few, many, or a class for clones that have expanded.

D gene	clone size	CDR3 length	V gene	J gene	CDR3 DNA	CDR3 protein
-	-	14	TRBV6-5	TRBJ1-1	TGTGCCAGCGGACATAGGGGGGGGTCTACTGAAGCTTTCTTT	CASGHRGGSTEAFF
TRBD2	-	15	TRBV5-6	TRBJ2-3	TGTGCCAGCAGCACCCGACTAGCGGGAGAGACTGCGCAGTATTTT	CASSTRLAGETAQYF
TRBD2	-	19	TRBV7-2	TRBJ2-7	TGTGCCAGCAGCTCCCCGGGGGGGCTAGCGGGGAGCAAGGGATACGAGCAGTACTTC	CASSSPGGLAGSKGYEQYF
-	-	13	TRBV27	TRBJ2-1	TGTGCCAGCAGGACATACTTAGCGGATGAGCAGTTCTTC	CASRTYLADEQFF
-	-	15	TRBV18	TRBJ2-5	TGTGCCAGCTCACCACAGGCGGGACGGCAAGAGACCCAGTACTTC	CASSPQAGRQETQYF
TRBD2	-	16	TRBV28	TRBJ2-1	TGTGCCAGCAGCCTATACTATAGCGGGAGGGCAAATGAGCAGTTCTTC	CASSLYYSGRANEQFF
-	-	15	TRBV7-9	TRBJ2-1	TGTGCCAGCAGCTTAGCGGGAGCGGGTTACAATGAGCAGTTCTTC	CASSLAGAGYNEQFF
-	-	15	TRBV19	TRBJ1-2	TGTGCCAGTACCCCGGCAGAGCTAAATAACTATGGCTACACCTTC	CASTPAELNNYGYTF
-	once	15	TRBV11-2	TRBJ2-1	TGTGCCAGCAGCTTAGATTCGGGGGAGTTCTATGAGCAGTTCTTC	CASSLDSGEFYEQFF
-	-	14	TRBV20-1	TRBJ2-7	TGCAGTGCTAGTGACCAAGCCCGATCCTACGAGCAGTACTTC	CSASDQARSYEQYF
-	-	17	TRBV4-1	TRBJ2-5	TGCGCCAGCAGCCACCCGCCTAGGACCGGAGTATCGGAGACCCAGTACTTC	CASSHPPRTGVSETQYF
-	-	14	TRBV6-6	TRBJ2-7	TGTGCCACCGCTGCGGCGTACCGCACTGGAGAGCAGTACTTC	CATAAAYRTGEQYF
-	once	15	TRBV6-1	TRBJ1-6	TGTGCCAGCAGTGAAGCTGAGAGCTATAATTCACCCCTCCACTTT	CASSEAESYNSPLHF
TRBD2	-	15	TRBV3-1/TRBV3-2	TRBJ2-7	TGTGCCAGCAGCCGATCGGGAGGGAGCTCCTACGAGCAGTACTTC	CASSRSGGSSYEQYF
-	-	15	TRBV6-5	TRBJ2-7	TGTGCCAGCAGTTACTCGAGATGGGGGGACTACGAGCAGTACTTC	CASSYSRWGDYEQYF
-	-	16	TRBV3-1/TRBV3-2	TRBJ2-3	TGTGCCAGCACCCCCCGGGGCGGAGGGGATACAGATACGCAGTATTTT	CASTPRGGGDTDTQYF
-	-	15	TRBV27	TRBJ1-1	TGTGCCAGCAGTTTCATCTGGGGCATGAACACTGAAGCTTTCTTT	CASSFIWGMNTEAFF
-	once	13	TRBV5-1	TRBJ2-6	TGCGCCAGTAGCCGGGTTGGGGCCAACGTCCTGACTTTC	CASSRVGANVLTF
-	once	17	TRBV9	TRBJ2-1	TGTGCCAGCAGCCCCGCGGCCGGGCCAGGCTCCTACAATGAGCAGTTCTTC	CASSPAAGPGSYNEQFF
TRBD1	-	15	TRBV11-2	TRBJ1-1	TGTGCCAGCAGCTTAGGGACAGGGTTGAGCACTGAAGCTTTCTTT	CASSLGTGLSTEAFF
TRBD1	few	17	TRBV5-1	TRBJ2-1	TGCGCCAGCAGCTACTATGGGCGTAGGGGGCCGCCGAATGAGCAGTTCTTC	CASSYYGRRGPPNEQFF
TRBD1	-	18	TRBV18	TRBJ2-3	TGTGCCAGCTCACCACTCCCCACTGGGACAGGGCGCGCAGATACGCAGTATTTT	CASSPLPTGTGRADTQYF
TRBD2	-	14	TRBV6-5	TRBJ2-5	TGTGCCAGCAGGCCACGGGAGGAGCGGGAGACCCAGTACTTC	CASRPREERETQYF
-	-	15	TRBV5-6	TRBJ1-2	TGTGCCAGCAGCGCGGAGGGGGGCAGTCACTATGGCTACACCTTC	CASSAEGGSHYGYTF
TRBD1	-	18	TRBV28	TRBJ1-2	TGTGCCAGCAGTTGCCAGGTCGGGACAGGGGATTGTTCCTATGGCTACACCTTC	CASSCQVGTGDCSYGYTF
-	once	13	TRBV5-1	TRBJ1-3	TGCGCCAGCAGTACGTACTCTGGAAACACCATATATTTT	CASSTYSGNTIYF
TRBD1	once	16	TRBV18	TRBJ1-5	TGTGCCAGCTCCCCCTCGGGGACAGGGGCAAATCAGCCCCAGCATTTT	CASSPSGTGANQPQHF
TRBD1	-	14	TRBV18	TRBJ2-1	TGTGCCAGCTCACCGATTAGGACAGGGGATGAGCAGTTCTTC	CASSPIRTGDEQFF
TRBD2	-	18	TRBV7-9	TRBJ2-5	TGTGCCAGCAGCCCAAAAGCCCGACTAGCGGGTTCCAAAGAGACCCAGTACTTC	CASSPKARLAGSKETQYF
-	-	17	TRBV25-1	TRBJ2-7	TGTGCCAGCAGTGAATCCGGGACTGGGAGTAGCTCCTACGAGCAGTACTTC	CASSESGTGSSSYEQYF